This record covers a single TCR beta chain. This clone has only a few counts. No cognate antigen has been identified for it. No base-level quality is on record; no much larger clone is a single base apart. This record belongs to a study of CD8+ T cells in alopecia areata (dated by TCRdb to between 2018 and 2020). For the wider study: The treated patients, all with moderate-to-severe alopecia areata, were enrolled in an open-label pilot trial of oral tofacitinib given at 5 to 10 mg twice daily. Patients stayed on tofacitinib for 6 to 18 months and then had 6 months of follow-up off drug so that delayed response and recurrence could be assessed. The SALT score, which quantifies the percentage of affected scalp surface area, was used to measure disease severity in treated patients. The study used high-throughput TCRbeta sequencing to examine T cell clonal expansion in alopecia areata, in both the C3H/HeJ mouse model and human patients. On the human side, TCRbeta sequencing was run on scalp tissue and on sorted CD4+ and CD8+ peripheral blood T cells from healthy controls and from alopecia areata patients with either patchy or totalis/universalis disease. Tofacitinib-treated patients had biopsies at baseline and at 4 and 24 weeks of treatment, with a later scalp biopsy in several patients. Scalp clonality was compared among normal scalp (n=4), patchy alopecia areata scalp (n=8), and alopecia totalis/universalis scalp (n=8). RNA was extracted with the PAXgene miRNA kit for fixed scalp, the miRNeasy kit for PBMCs, and the RNeasy kit for mouse skin. TCRbeta CDR3 regions were amplified by immunoSEQ multiplex PCR with 35 Vbeta forward and 13 Jbeta reverse primers. Overall study outcomes, separate from this receptor: Unlike mouse skin, which is dominated by gammadelta T cells, normal human skin has resident alphabeta T cells that are also sequenced, and this complicates analysis of the scalp TCR repertoire. Many expanded lesional clones were found to persist in scalp and blood during tofacitinib treatment, and relapse after treatment cessation may be partly explained by this persistence. TCR sequences shared between patients were less clear than in mice, possibly partly because of HLA diversity in the patient population. Higher clonality and more expanded CD8+ clones were observed in lesional scalp than in normal scalp, particularly in alopecia totalis/universalis, a finding suggestive of antigenic drive. Because the treated cohort was small and had just a single nonresponder, larger studies are needed to establish links between baseline CD8+ expansion and response. Tofacitinib significantly decreased scalp clonality and the number of expanded CD8+ clones among the top 100 scalp clones.

The method was the immunoSEQ multiplex PCR assay. For TCR sequencing, RNA was extracted from every sample and reverse transcribed into cDNA to serve as template. First-strand cDNA was synthesized with SuperScript III using a 2:1 mix of oligo-dT and random hexamers. A synthetic immune receptor repertoire was used to gauge amplification bias, and whatever bias remained was removed computationally. As for the original processing: After raw reads were preprocessed to remove errors, the CDR3 was defined following IMGT conventions as running from the conserved cysteine to phenylalanine. Clonality was computed as 1 minus the Shannon entropy, with the entropy normalized by log2 of the number of productive unique TCRs. Scalp TCRbeta sequences were cross-referenced with sorted blood CD4 and CD8 repertoires so that the CD4 or CD8 identity of scalp clones could be inferred. TCRdb carries this immuneACCESS record with in-frame sequences only. Its versions omit some clonotypes, under half of them owing to an unresolved V gene in the studies checked, with the rest unexplained. From that table come the V and J calls and clone size; the DNA was used to work out D and trimming. For this sample the table gives 150,000 to 200,000 clones, of which about half were detected only once. Over 9% of the sample goes to the ten largest clones.

Per the publication, the treatment or condition label means: oral pan-JAK inhibitor, 5-10 mg twice daily. From alopecia areata patients, peripheral blood was collected along with lesional scalp punch biopsies. PBMCs were isolated by density centrifugation and stained for CD3, CD4 and CD8, and CD4+ and CD8+ T cells were sorted on a FACSAria. V is pruned by 5 bases and J by 6 bases, leaving 9 bases of the junction without a gene match. CDR1 is given as GTSNPN and CDR2 as SVGIG, both from the germline V gene (reference sequence). The cysteine opens and the phenylalanine closes a CDR3 of 13 amino acids. Only the CDR3 portion is preserved as DNA: 39 bases, with reading frame beginning at the first base.

The TCR was taken from a human donor with alopecia areata. The sequence is built from TRBV30 and TRBJ2-5; a stretch of 7 junction bases matches TRBD2. Material: CD8+ T cells sorted from blood, obtained at week 52, from a patient treated with tofacitinib. The nucleotides are TGTGCCTGGGCCCCTGGACTAGGGAAGACCCAGTACTTC. Its translation is CAWAPGLGKTQYF.